Described below is a single T cell receptor beta chain sequence and its context. The data stem from a study of cytomegalovirus exposure and HLA in healthy donors. The CDR3 length is 14 residues. V was cut by 0 bases and J by 7 bases, with 13 bases left in between. CDR1 and CDR2 from the germline V gene are LGHNA and YSLEER. The PCR employed 60 Vbeta primers together with 13 Jbeta primers. Clones were sequenced by immunoSEQ multiplex PCR, and TCRdb holds only the in-frame ones, with some missing. The data show 150,000 to 200,000 clones, with around 80% seen just once and roughly 2.5% held by the top ten.

The sequenced sample was PBMCs. The chain employs TRBV4-3 and TRBJ2-7, with D tentatively TRBD1 (5 bases). This clonotype was sampled from a young woman in good health and CMV-seropositive. CDR3 DNA sequence: TGCGCCAGCAGCCAAGACTGGGTCCAGGGTGAGCAGTACTTC. It codes for CASSQDWVQGEQYF.